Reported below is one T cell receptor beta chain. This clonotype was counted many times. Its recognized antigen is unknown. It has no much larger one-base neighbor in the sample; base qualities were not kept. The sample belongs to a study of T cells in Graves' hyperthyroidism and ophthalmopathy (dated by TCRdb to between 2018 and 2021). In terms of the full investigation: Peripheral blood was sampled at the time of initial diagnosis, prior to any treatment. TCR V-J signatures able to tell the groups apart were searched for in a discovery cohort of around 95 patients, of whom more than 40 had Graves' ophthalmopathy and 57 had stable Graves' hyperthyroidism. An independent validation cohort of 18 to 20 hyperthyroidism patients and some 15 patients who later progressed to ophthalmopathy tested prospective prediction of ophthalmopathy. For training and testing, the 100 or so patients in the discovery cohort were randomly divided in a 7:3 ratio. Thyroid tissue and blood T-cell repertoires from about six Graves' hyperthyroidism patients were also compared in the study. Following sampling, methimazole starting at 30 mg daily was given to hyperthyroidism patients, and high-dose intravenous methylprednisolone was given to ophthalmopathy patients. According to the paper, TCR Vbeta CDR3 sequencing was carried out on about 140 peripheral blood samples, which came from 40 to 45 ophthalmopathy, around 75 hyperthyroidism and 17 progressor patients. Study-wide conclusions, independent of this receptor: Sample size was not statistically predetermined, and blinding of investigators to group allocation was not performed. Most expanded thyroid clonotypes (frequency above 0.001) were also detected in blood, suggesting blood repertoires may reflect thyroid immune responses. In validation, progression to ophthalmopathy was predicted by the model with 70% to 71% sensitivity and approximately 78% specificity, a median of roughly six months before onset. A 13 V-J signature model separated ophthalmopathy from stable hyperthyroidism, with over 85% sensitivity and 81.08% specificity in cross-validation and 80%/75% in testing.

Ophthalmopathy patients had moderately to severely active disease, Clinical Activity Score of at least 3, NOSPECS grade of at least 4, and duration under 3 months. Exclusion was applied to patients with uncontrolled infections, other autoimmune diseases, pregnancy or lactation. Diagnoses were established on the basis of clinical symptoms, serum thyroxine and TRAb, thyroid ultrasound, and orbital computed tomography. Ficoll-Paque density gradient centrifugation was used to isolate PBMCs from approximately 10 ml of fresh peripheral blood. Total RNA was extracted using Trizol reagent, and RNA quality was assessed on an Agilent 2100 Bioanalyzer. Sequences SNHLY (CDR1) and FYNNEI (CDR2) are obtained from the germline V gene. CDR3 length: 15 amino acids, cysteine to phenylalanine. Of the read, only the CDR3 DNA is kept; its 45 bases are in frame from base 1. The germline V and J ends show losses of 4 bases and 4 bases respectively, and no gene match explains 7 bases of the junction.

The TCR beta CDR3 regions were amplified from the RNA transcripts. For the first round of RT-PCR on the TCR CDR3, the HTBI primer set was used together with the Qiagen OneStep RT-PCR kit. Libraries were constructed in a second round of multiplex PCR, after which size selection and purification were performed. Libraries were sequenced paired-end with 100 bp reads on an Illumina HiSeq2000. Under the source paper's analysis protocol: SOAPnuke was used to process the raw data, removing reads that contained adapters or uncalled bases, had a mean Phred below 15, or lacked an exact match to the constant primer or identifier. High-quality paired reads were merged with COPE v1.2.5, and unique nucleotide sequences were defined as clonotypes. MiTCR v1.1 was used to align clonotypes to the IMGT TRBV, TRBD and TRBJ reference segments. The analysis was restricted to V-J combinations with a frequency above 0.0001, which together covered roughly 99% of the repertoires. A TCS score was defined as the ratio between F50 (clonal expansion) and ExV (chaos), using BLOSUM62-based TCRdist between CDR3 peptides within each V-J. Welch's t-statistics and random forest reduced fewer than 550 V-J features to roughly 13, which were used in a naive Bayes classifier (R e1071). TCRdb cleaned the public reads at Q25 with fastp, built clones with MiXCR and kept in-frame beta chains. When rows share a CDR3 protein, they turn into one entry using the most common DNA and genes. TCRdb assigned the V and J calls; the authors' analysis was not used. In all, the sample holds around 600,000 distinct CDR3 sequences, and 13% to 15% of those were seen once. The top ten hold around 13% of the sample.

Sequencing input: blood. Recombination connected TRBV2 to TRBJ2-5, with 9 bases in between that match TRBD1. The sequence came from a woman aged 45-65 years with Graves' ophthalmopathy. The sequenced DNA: TGTGCCAGCAGTGTCAGACAGGGGGAATCAGAGACCCAGTACTTC. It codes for CASSVRQGESETQYF.